The rows below give T cell receptor beta chains drawn from one sample of a study of blood T cell repertoires in COVID-19. Profiled with immunoSEQ multiplex PCR; TCRdb holds only in-frame clones, not every one. The sample has under 250,000 clones; 70% to 90% are singletons. Sequenced material: peripheral blood. These receptors came from a man aged 45-65 years with COVID-19, enrolled during active disease. The CDR3 runs from the conserved cysteine through the conserved F or W. Fields, in order: V gene, CDR3 length, J gene, D gene, clone size, CDR3 protein, CDR3 DNA. D genes are given only for firm matches. Only some rows state a clone size, as once, few, many or a class for expanded clones.

v_call: TRBV29-1
cdr3_length: 13
j_call: TRBJ1-1
d_call: .
clone_size: .
cdr3_aa: CSAETGMNTEAFF
cdr3_nt: TGCAGCGCTGAGACAGGAATGAACACTGAAGCTTTCTTT

v_call: TRBV7-9
cdr3_length: 15
j_call: TRBJ2-3
d_call: TRBD2
clone_size: .
cdr3_aa: CASSHSGGAADTQYF
cdr3_nt: TGTGCCAGCAGCCACAGCGGGGGGGCCGCAGATACGCAGTATTTT

v_call: TRBV27
cdr3_length: 12
j_call: TRBJ2-1
d_call: TRBD1
clone_size: .
cdr3_aa: CASSHRGLEQFF
cdr3_nt: TGTGCCAGCAGTCACAGGGGGCTAGAGCAGTTCTTC

v_call: TRBV6-5
cdr3_length: 12
j_call: TRBJ1-6
d_call: .
clone_size: .
cdr3_aa: CASNQVNSPLHF
cdr3_nt: TGTGCCAGCAATCAGGTTAATTCACCCCTCCACTTT

v_call: TRBV6-2/TRBV6-3
cdr3_length: 15
j_call: TRBJ2-7
d_call: .
clone_size: .
cdr3_aa: CASSYGRGPTYEQYF
cdr3_nt: TGTGCCAGCAGTTACGGGCGGGGGCCCACCTACGAGCAGTACTTC

v_call: TRBV2
cdr3_length: 11
j_call: TRBJ2-7
d_call: TRBD1
clone_size: .
cdr3_aa: CASTGGYEQYF
cdr3_nt: TGTGCCAGCACAGGGGGCTACGAGCAGTACTTC

v_call: TRBV7-2
cdr3_length: 15
j_call: TRBJ2-1
d_call: TRBD2
clone_size: .
cdr3_aa: CASSFRGGSYNEQFF
cdr3_nt: TGTGCCAGCAGCTTTCGGGGGGGTTCCTACAATGAGCAGTTCTTC

v_call: TRBV7-9
cdr3_length: 15
j_call: TRBJ1-1
d_call: .
clone_size: .
cdr3_aa: CASSLVGVEGTEAFF
cdr3_nt: TGTGCCAGCAGCTTAGTTGGGGTGGAGGGCACTGAAGCTTTCTTT

v_call: TRBV4-2
cdr3_length: 15
j_call: TRBJ2-7
d_call: .
clone_size: once
cdr3_aa: CASSPEDSWTYEQYF
cdr3_nt: TGTGCCAGCAGCCCCGAGGACAGTTGGACCTACGAGCAGTACTTC

v_call: TRBV19
cdr3_length: 16
j_call: TRBJ2-7
d_call: .
clone_size: .
cdr3_aa: CASSKDLAESSYEQYF
cdr3_nt: TGTGCCAGTAGCAAGGATCTCGCGGAGAGCTCCTACGAGCAGTACTTC

v_call: TRBV15
cdr3_length: 15
j_call: TRBJ2-3
d_call: .
clone_size: once
cdr3_aa: CATSREPAPRDTQYF
cdr3_nt: TGTGCCACCAGCAGAGAGCCGGCCCCTAGAGATACGCAGTATTTT

v_call: TRBV15
cdr3_length: 15
j_call: TRBJ1-2
d_call: .
clone_size: .
cdr3_aa: CATSRLQTGQAGYTF
cdr3_nt: TGTGCCACCAGCAGACTCCAGACAGGTCAGGCTGGCTACACCTTC

v_call: TRBV7-9
cdr3_length: 15
j_call: TRBJ2-1
d_call: .
clone_size: few
cdr3_aa: CASSLGGPIGNEQFF
cdr3_nt: TGTGCCAGCAGCTTGGGGGGACCCATAGGCAATGAGCAGTTCTTC

v_call: TRBV5-4
cdr3_length: 14
j_call: TRBJ2-5
d_call: TRBD1
clone_size: .
cdr3_aa: CASSLSQGDETQYF
cdr3_nt: TGTGCCAGCAGCTTGTCACAGGGGGACGAGACCCAGTACTTC

v_call: TRBV5-6
cdr3_length: 13
j_call: TRBJ2-3
d_call: .
clone_size: .
cdr3_aa: CASSPQPRDTQYF
cdr3_nt: TGTGCCAGCAGCCCTCAACCTAGGGATACGCAGTATTTT

v_call: TRBV9
cdr3_length: 13
j_call: TRBJ1-1
d_call: .
clone_size: .
cdr3_aa: CASSRTGRGEAFF
cdr3_nt: TGTGCCAGCAGCCGCACCGGCAGGGGTGAAGCTTTCTTT

v_call: TRBV7-6
cdr3_length: 15
j_call: TRBJ2-1
d_call: TRBD2
clone_size: once
cdr3_aa: CASSSGLAGFNEQFF
cdr3_nt: TGTGCCAGCAGCTCGGGACTAGCGGGCTTCAATGAGCAGTTCTTC

v_call: TRBV7-2
cdr3_length: 14
j_call: TRBJ1-5
d_call: .
clone_size: .
cdr3_aa: CASSLGGMREPQHF
cdr3_nt: TGTGCCAGCAGCTTAGGAGGGATGAGAGAGCCCCAGCATTTT

v_call: TRBV6-2/TRBV6-3
cdr3_length: 12
j_call: TRBJ1-5
d_call: .
clone_size: .
cdr3_aa: CASSTVNQPQHF
cdr3_nt: TGTGCCAGCAGTACGGTGAATCAGCCCCAGCATTTT

v_call: TRBV5-1
cdr3_length: 15
j_call: TRBJ2-2
d_call: TRBD2
clone_size: .
cdr3_aa: CASSPGLAATGELFF
cdr3_nt: TGCGCCAGCAGCCCCGGGCTAGCGGCTACCGGGGAGCTGTTTTTT

v_call: TRBV5-6
cdr3_length: 14
j_call: TRBJ1-4
d_call: TRBD1
clone_size: few
cdr3_aa: CASSLTGEDEKLFF
cdr3_nt: TGTGCCAGCAGCTTAACAGGGGAGGATGAAAAACTGTTTTTT

v_call: TRBV9
cdr3_length: 15
j_call: TRBJ1-3
d_call: TRBD1
clone_size: once
cdr3_aa: CASSATGDIGNTIYF
cdr3_nt: TGTGCCAGCAGCGCCACAGGGGATATCGGAAACACCATATATTTT

v_call: TRBV28
cdr3_length: 14
j_call: TRBJ1-5
d_call: .
clone_size: .
cdr3_aa: CASRPYRDNQPQHF
cdr3_nt: TGTGCCAGCAGGCCTTACAGGGACAATCAGCCCCAGCATTTT

v_call: TRBV13
cdr3_length: 16
j_call: TRBJ2-3
d_call: .
clone_size: .
cdr3_aa: CASSLRRETSTDTQYF
cdr3_nt: TGTGCCAGCAGCCTTCGACGGGAAACTAGCACAGATACGCAGTATTTT

v_call: TRBV29-1
cdr3_length: 13
j_call: TRBJ1-2
d_call: TRBD1
clone_size: .
cdr3_aa: CSVAGGEGYGYTF
cdr3_nt: TGCAGCGTTGCAGGGGGCGAGGGCTATGGCTACACCTTC

v_call: TRBV7-2
cdr3_length: 16
j_call: TRBJ2-3
d_call: TRBD2
clone_size: .
cdr3_aa: CASSLGTSGHTDTQYF
cdr3_nt: TGTGCCAGCAGCCTAGGGACTAGCGGACACACAGATACGCAGTATTTT

v_call: TRBV7-2
cdr3_length: 13
j_call: TRBJ2-7
d_call: .
clone_size: .
cdr3_aa: CASKDYLGSEQYF
cdr3_nt: TGTGCCAGCAAAGACTACCTAGGGAGCGAGCAGTACTTC

v_call: TRBV7-3
cdr3_length: 14
j_call: TRBJ2-2
d_call: .
clone_size: .
cdr3_aa: CASSLGLPTGELFF
cdr3_nt: TGTGCCAGCAGCTTGGGACTCCCCACCGGGGAGCTGTTTTTT

v_call: TRBV28
cdr3_length: 16
j_call: TRBJ1-3
d_call: TRBD1
clone_size: .
cdr3_aa: CASRLTTGTVGNTIYF
cdr3_nt: TGTGCCAGCAGGCTTACCACCGGGACAGTTGGAAACACCATATATTTT

v_call: TRBV5-1
cdr3_length: 15
j_call: TRBJ2-2
d_call: TRBD1
clone_size: .
cdr3_aa: CASSTGQGGTGELFF
cdr3_nt: TGCGCCAGCAGCACCGGACAGGGTGGCACCGGGGAGCTGTTTTTT

v_call: TRBV19
cdr3_length: 15
j_call: TRBJ1-2
d_call: TRBD1
clone_size: .
cdr3_aa: CASSITGQGADGYTF
cdr3_nt: TGTGCCAGTAGTATAACGGGACAGGGGGCGGATGGCTACACCTTC

v_call: TRBV5-5
cdr3_length: 15
j_call: TRBJ2-1
d_call: TRBD2
clone_size: .
cdr3_aa: CASSPLGTRFDEQFF
cdr3_nt: TGTGCCAGCAGCCCACTGGGGACTAGATTTGATGAGCAGTTCTTC

v_call: TRBV10-3
cdr3_length: 14
j_call: TRBJ2-5
d_call: .
clone_size: .
cdr3_aa: CASQRNLGQETQYF
cdr3_nt: TGTGCCTCCCAGAGAAATCTCGGGCAAGAGACCCAGTACTTC

v_call: TRBV18
cdr3_length: 16
j_call: TRBJ1-3
d_call: .
clone_size: .
cdr3_aa: CASSPKTESSGNTIYF
cdr3_nt: TGTGCCAGCTCACCGAAGACAGAAAGCTCTGGAAACACCATATATTTT

v_call: TRBV28
cdr3_length: 14
j_call: TRBJ2-7
d_call: TRBD2
clone_size: .
cdr3_aa: CASGGTSGDYEQYF
cdr3_nt: TGTGCCAGCGGGGGGACTAGCGGGGACTACGAGCAGTACTTC

v_call: TRBV2
cdr3_length: 11
j_call: TRBJ2-3
d_call: .
clone_size: .
cdr3_aa: CASGTTDTQYF
cdr3_nt: TGTGCCAGCGGGACTACAGATACGCAGTATTTT

v_call: TRBV10-3
cdr3_length: 12
j_call: TRBJ1-2
d_call: .
clone_size: .
cdr3_aa: CAISEQGYGYTF
cdr3_nt: TGTGCCATCAGTGAACAGGGCTATGGCTACACCTTC

v_call: TRBV28
cdr3_length: 14
j_call: TRBJ1-3
d_call: TRBD1
clone_size: .
cdr3_aa: CASSLSGTGHTIYF
cdr3_nt: TGTGCCAGCAGTTTATCCGGGACAGGGCACACCATATATTTT

v_call: TRBV5-6
cdr3_length: 15
j_call: TRBJ2-7
d_call: TRBD1
clone_size: few
cdr3_aa: CASSGTGKLYYEQYF
cdr3_nt: TGTGCCAGCAGCGGGACAGGGAAACTATACTACGAGCAGTACTTC

v_call: TRBV11-2
cdr3_length: 15
j_call: TRBJ2-7
d_call: .
clone_size: .
cdr3_aa: CASSQRDRRSDEQYF
cdr3_nt: TGTGCCAGCAGCCAGCGGGACAGGAGGAGTGACGAGCAGTACTTC

v_call: TRBV6-5
cdr3_length: 13
j_call: TRBJ1-2
d_call: .
clone_size: .
cdr3_aa: CASSYRGVYGYTF
cdr3_nt: TGTGCCAGCAGTTACCGGGGGGTCTATGGCTACACCTTC

v_call: TRBV28
cdr3_length: 14
j_call: TRBJ1-2
d_call: .
clone_size: .
cdr3_aa: CASSLLGADYGYTF
cdr3_nt: TGTGCCAGCAGTTTACTAGGGGCTGACTATGGCTACACCTTC